The 19 T cell receptor beta chains below all came from one sample that was sequenced in a study of T cells in Graves' hyperthyroidism and ophthalmopathy (dated by TCRdb to the late 2010s). Libraries were constructed by multiplex PCR. The sequencing machine was an Illumina HiSeq 2000. Amplification of TCR beta CDR3 regions was carried out from RNA transcripts. A first-round RT-PCR of the TCR CDR3 used the HTBI primer set with the Qiagen OneStep RT-PCR kit. Through fastp at Q25 and MiXCR, TCRdb rebuilt clones from the public reads, retaining in-frame beta chains. All rows with the same CDR3 protein become a single entry with the most common DNA and genes. For this sample the table gives 560,000 or so distinct CDR3 sequences, of which roughly 21% were detected only once. The top ten clonotypes cover 40% to 50% of the sample. The material sequenced was blood. Receptor source: a man aged 35 to 55 with Graves' ophthalmopathy.

V gene TRBV2 combines with J gene TRBJ1-2; 10 bases line up with TRBD1. CDR1 and CDR2 from the germline V gene are SNHLY and FYNNEI. The CDR3 loop spans 14 amino acids. Unmatched junction bases numbered 7, after V lost 7 bases and J lost 5 bases. As DNA, the CDR3 is TGTGCCAGCAAAAGACAGGGGGCCGGGTATGGCTACACCTTC. Amino acid sequence: CASKRQGAGYGYTF.

This clonotype occurred a few times. The J gene is TRBJ1-1, the V gene TRBV29-1, with D perhaps TRBD1 (5 bases). The germline V gene encodes CDR1 SQVTM and CDR2 ANQGSEA. The ends were cut back, 7 bases at V and 11 bases at J, with 17 bases in the middle. This CDR3 comprises 11 residues. The CDR3 region is CSAWTREVAFF. The CDR3 DNA reads TGCAGCGCATGGACACGGGAGGTGGCTTTCTTT.

This clonotype was detected ten times or more. The chain links TRBV12-3 or TRBV12-4 to TRBJ2-5, with 8 bases identical to TRBD1. This CDR3 comprises 13 residues. V was clipped by 5 bases and J by 5 bases; unmatched bases: 4. The CDR3 is CASSPTGDETQYF. CDR3 coding DNA: TGTGCCAGCAGTCCGACAGGGGATGAGACCCAGTACTTC.

The sample holds many counts of this clonotype. The CDR3 is CASSSKGLLGNTIYF. The DNA for the CDR3 is TGTGCCAGCAGTTCCAAGGGCTTATTAGGAAACACCATATATTTT. The genes are TRBV28 and TRBJ1-3; D ambiguous. CDR1 MDHEN and CDR2 SYDVKM come from the germline V gene. CDR3 length equals 15 residues. The V end was cut by 4 bases, the J end by 4 bases, with 14 bases between. Using reference TRBV28 and TRBJ1-3 for the parts outside the CDR3, the full variable domain is DVKVTQSSRYLVKRTGEKVFLECVQDMDHENMFWYRQDPGLGLRLIYFSYDVKMKEKGDIPEGYSVSREKKERFSLILESASTNQTSMYLCASSSKGLLGNTIYFGEGSWLTVV.

The table lists this clonotype with many counts. The V and J genes are TRBV28 and TRBJ2-3; D gene ambiguous. The CDR3 runs 14 residues. The germline gives CDR1 MDHEN, CDR2 SYDVKM. The V gene lost 5 bases and the J gene lost 1 base, with 10 bases spanning the gap. CDR3 nucleotide sequence: TGTGCCAGCAGTACCCCGGTAGGCACAGATACGCAGTATTTT. Translation gives CASSTPVGTDTQYF.

This clonotype was recorded at least ten times. V gene TRBV7-2 combines with J gene TRBJ2-7, with D perhaps matching TRBD2 (5 bases). The V gene lost 3 bases and the J gene lost 4 bases, with 10 bases spanning the gap. The CDR3 runs 13 residues. The germline V gene has CDR1 SGHTA and CDR2 FQGNSA. CDR3 loop: CASSLAGQYEQYF. In DNA form, the CDR3 reads TGTGCCAGCAGCTTGGCGGGCCAATACGAGCAGTACTTC.

This clonotype was seen many times. The CDR3 DNA reads as TGTGCCAGCAGCTTCCAGTCCACAGATACGCAGTATTTT. This codes for CASSFQSTDTQYF. The chain carries TRBV11-3 and TRBJ2-3; D not certain. The CDR3 length is 13 residues. CDR1 SGHNT and CDR2 YENEEA come from the germline V gene. V dropped 3 bases and J dropped 2 bases, with 6 bases sitting between them. Together with reference TRBV11-3 and TRBJ2-3, the CDR3 gives the full variable domain: EAGVVQSPRYKIIEKKQPVAFWCNPISGHNTLYWYLQNLGQGPELLIRYENEEAVDDSQLPKDRFSAERLKGVDSTLKIQPAELGDSAVYLCASSFQSTDTQYFGPGTRLTVL.

The chain is built from TRBV7-2 and TRBJ2-5, with 8 bases fitting TRBD2. This CDR3 comprises 18 residues. CDR1 SGHTA and CDR2 FQGNSA come from the germline V gene. The J segment lost 2 bases and the V segment lost 4 bases, leaving 15 bases of the junction unmatched. The CDR3 loop is CASSSLAGGITVQETQYF. DNA of the CDR3: TGTGCCAGCAGCTCTCTGGCGGGGGGTATTACGGTTCAAGAGACCCAGTACTTC.

The rearrangement joins TRBV5-6 to TRBJ2-5, with 12 bases aligning to TRBD2. The junction had 5 bases not matched to a gene; V was cut back by 4 bases and J by 4 bases. This CDR3 is built from 15 residues. Per germline, CDR1 SGHDT and CDR2 YYEEEE. The CDR3 protein is CASSALAGGSETQYF. CDR3 bases: TGTGCCAGCAGCGCACTAGCGGGAGGATCAGAGACCCAGTACTTC. The full variable domain, its missing parts supplied by reference TRBV5-6 and TRBJ2-5, is DAGVTQSPTHLIKTRGQQVTLRCSPKSGHDTVSWYQQALGQGPQFIFQYYEEEERQRGNFPDRFSGHQFPNYSSELNVNALLLGDSALYLCASSALAGGSETQYFGPGTRLLVL.

V gene TRBV7-6 combines with J gene TRBJ1-1; D is perhaps TRBD1 (5 bases). Germline values: CDR1 SGHVS, CDR2 FNYEAQ. The CDR3 covers 15 residues. Deletions cut 3 bases from V and 6 bases from J, with 17 bases between. CDR3 amino acids: CASSFWTLITAEAFF. CDR3 nucleotide sequence: TGTGCCAGCAGCTTTTGGACACTAATTACTGCTGAAGCTTTCTTT.

V usage is TRBV27 and J usage is TRBJ2-3; D is ambiguous. Trimming took off 2 bases at V and 0 bases at J, with 9 bases between the two ends. From germline, CDR1 is MNHEY and CDR2 SMNVEV (reference sequence). There are 15 residues in the CDR3. DNA of the CDR3: TGTGCCAGCAGTTTAGCCCATACTAGCACAGATACGCAGTATTTT. It encodes CASSLAHTSTDTQYF.

This clonotype was detected many times. The gene calls are TRBV7-2 and TRBJ2-5; D is unresolved. With 5 bases removed from V and 1 base from J, the gap between germline ends came to 17 bases. Looked up from germline, CDR1 is SGHTA and CDR2 is FQGNSA. The CDR3 loop spans 16 amino acids. This CDR3 is CASSPFPVRLQETQYF. Here the CDR3 DNA reads TGTGCCAGCAGCCCTTTCCCCGTCAGGCTCCAAGAGACCCAGTACTTC. Full variable domain (outside the CDR3, taken from reference TRBV7-2 and TRBJ2-5): GAGVSQSPSNKVTEKGKDVELRCDPISGHTALYWYRQSLGQGLEFLIYFQGNSAPDKSGLPSDRFSAERTGGSVSTLTIQRTQQEDSAVYLCASSPFPVRLQETQYFGPGTRLLVL.

V gene TRBV4-1 combines with J gene TRBJ1-1; possible D gene TRBD1, 6 bases. The germline V gene encodes CDR1 MGHRA and CDR2 YSYEKL. The V end lost 0 bases, the J end lost 9 bases, and 17 bases lay between the germline ends. CDR3 length equals 15 residues. The CDR3 coding sequence is TGCGCCAGCAGCCAAGAGAGTTCGGGGGCTCGGAAAGCTTTCTTT. Translation: CASSQESSGARKAFF.

This clonotype was counted many times. This sequence joins TRBV5-1 and TRBJ2-3; 7 bases line up with TRBD2. This CDR3 comprises 15 residues. V was pared by 2 bases and J by 0 bases, with 3 bases of the junction left unmatched. Germline CDR1 reads SGHRS; CDR2 reads YFSETQ. The CDR3 nucleotides read TGCGCCAGCAGCTTCGGGACTATCAGCACAGATACGCAGTATTTT. It translates to CASSFGTISTDTQYF.

About this clonotype: The germline gene is not matched at one end of the junction; a read error may be the cause. This chain links TRBV12-3 or TRBV12-4 with TRBJ2-3; D is perhaps TRBD2 (6 bases). The length of the CDR3 is 14 residues. The CDR3 DNA follows: TGTGCCAGCAGGGCCGGCCTGGGGGGAGATACGCAGTGTTTT. Translating gives CASRAGLGGDTQCF.

The chain employs TRBV27 and TRBJ1-3, with D possibly TRBD1 on 6 matching bases. Trimming stripped 2 bases from V and 7 bases from J, with 15 bases between. Germline loops: CDR1 MNHEY, CDR2 SMNVEV (reference sequence). The CDR3 loop spans 15 amino acids. CDR3 nucleotides: TGTGCCAGCAGTTTAAACCTGGGGGCGCGGAACACCATATATTTT. This sequence encodes CASSLNLGARNTIYF.

This clonotype has ten or more counts. The chain employs TRBV13 and TRBJ2-3, with 9 positions matching TRBD1. Trimming cost V 5 bases and J 3 bases; bases outside gene matches: 6. Per the germline V gene, CDR1 is PRHDT and CDR2 is FYEKMQ (reference sequence). The CDR3 spans 15 residues. The CDR3 sequence: CASSPGQGLTDTQYF. The CDR3 DNA reads TGTGCCAGCAGCCCAGGACAGGGGTTGACAGATACGCAGTATTTT.

This clonotype came up a few times. The chain has TRBV6-1 and TRBJ2-1; 11 nucleotides agree with TRBD2. Germline-derived CDR1 and CDR2 are MNHNS and SASEGT. The trim removed 4 bases at V and 3 bases at J, leaving 5 bases unmatched. The length of the CDR3 is 16 residues. The DNA of the CDR3 is TGTGCCAGCAGTGTCCCTAGCGGGAGGCTCTACAATGAGCAGTTCTTC. Translation gives CASSVPSGRLYNEQFF.

The V and J genes are TRBV19 and TRBJ2-5, with 8 bases identical to TRBD1. V was clipped by 4 bases and J by 5 bases; unmatched bases: 6. CDR3 length: 14 amino acids. Germline V gene lookup returns CDR1 LNHDA and CDR2 SQIVND (reference sequence). In DNA form, the CDR3 reads TGTGCCAGTAGTACAGGACAGGGAGGCGAGACCCAGTACTTC. This translates into CASSTGQGGETQYF.